The clone carrying this T cell receptor beta chain was counted between two and nine times. Looked up from germline, CDR1 is SGHAT and CDR2 is FQDESV (reference sequence). The CDR3 covers 16 residues. V lost 4 bases to trimming and J lost 3 bases; unmatched junction nucleotides: 8. It was with a sample-barcoded 5' primer and a J-beta primer mix that a second PCR of roughly 7 to 11 cycles was run. Via MiXCR, TCRdb re-called the 5' RACE reads, giving one row per CDR3 protein. Of about 1.4 million distinct CDR3 sequences in the sample, around 59% were seen once. This record belongs to a study of blood T cells in healthy people across ages.

The origin of this receptor is a man younger than 35 in good health. The rearrangement uses TRBV11-1 and TRBJ2-3, with 9 positions matching TRBD2. Source material: blood. CDR3 amino acids: CASSSPGTSKTDTQYF. The CDR3 DNA is TGTGCCAGCAGCTCACCCGGGACTAGCAAGACAGATACGCAGTATTTT.